This T cell receptor (beta chain) was sequenced in a study of T cell responses to AZD1222 COVID-19 vaccine. Findings of the study overall: Dominant at 160-218 and 743-854, vaccine-associated CD4 TCRs also spanned spike. Compared with day 0, the breadth and depth of the Spike-specific TCR repertoire rose significantly after two doses of AZD1222. White British ancestry dominated among donors, who included more females, and clonal diversity was possibly underestimated.

Using immunoSEQ multiplex PCR, the repertoire was profiled, and TCRdb retains in-frame clones only, with some absent. The table shows 150,000 to 200,000 clones, with around 93% occurring only once. Pooling was applied to second doses at about 4 or about 12 weeks. With regard to this clone: Antigen unknown.

The sequencing used peripheral blood, collected 28 days after the second AZD1222 dose. The sequence derives from an adult who received the AZD1222 COVID-19 vaccine.

DNA for the CDR3: TGTGCCAGTATTGGGCAGAACACCGGGGAGCTGTTTTTT. Encoded protein: CASIGQNTGELFF. The V gene is TRBV19, the J gene TRBJ2-2; D unresolved. The CDR3 spans 13 residues. V was cut by 7 bases and J by 1 base, with 7 bases left in between. CDR1 and CDR2 from the germline V gene are LNHDA and SQIVND (reference sequence).